The 10 T cell receptor beta chains reported below all come from one sample, sequenced in a study of OX40 agonist ivuxolimab in advanced cancers. Clones were read by immunoSEQ multiplex PCR, and TCRdb kept only the in-frame ones, dropping some. Counted here are 70,000 to 95,000 clones, 80% to 90% occurring once; the ten biggest clones make up 1.5% to 2%. Sequences were derived from CD4+ or CD8+ T cells sorted from blood, sampled in a trial of the OX40 agonist ivuxolimab. All receptors derive from an adult with an advanced solid tumor such as melanoma, head and neck, liver or kidney cancer.

This clone has a single count. This chain connects TRBV6-5 to TRBJ1-3; TRBD1 agrees at 7 bases. The germline CDR1 and CDR2 sequences are MNHEY and SVGAGI. This CDR3 region has 15 residues. V shed 5 bases, J shed 2 bases, and the junction held 6 bases outside the gene matches. CDR3 loop: CASSRQGLAGNTIYF. The CDR3 coding sequence is TGTGCCAGCAGTCGACAGGGTTTGGCTGGAAACACCATATATTTT.

The chain is built from TRBV11-3 and TRBJ2-1; the match to TRBD1 covers 10 bases. V lost 1 base to trimming and J lost 8 bases; unmatched junction nucleotides: 20. The CDR3 length is 20 residues. The germline CDR1 and CDR2 sequences are SGHNT and YENEEA. The DNA of the CDR3 is TGTGCCAGCAGCTTAGGCCGGGGACAGGGGAAGGGGTGGGGCAGGGATGAGCAGTTCTTC. Translation: CASSLGRGQGKGWGRDEQFF.

Details on this clone: The junction departs from germline at one end; a sequencing error may be responsible. The V and J genes are TRBV7-9 and TRBJ2-3; 8 positions agree with TRBD2. The V gene's germline CDR1 is SEHNR and CDR2 FQNEAQ (reference sequence). The CDR3 length is 14 residues. The CDR3 DNA sequence: TGTGCCAGCAGTTTAGCGGGGATAGCAGATACGCAGTATTTT. It is translated as CASSLAGIADTQYF.

The rearrangement joins TRBV7-3 to TRBJ1-5, with unresolved D. Germline V gives CDR1 SGHTA, CDR2 FQGTGA. V was clipped by 5 bases and J by 6 bases, with 14 bases between them. The CDR3 has 14 amino acids. The CDR3 here is CASSLGGVGQPQHF. Written as DNA, the CDR3 is TGTGCCAGCAGCCTAGGCGGAGTTGGTCAGCCCCAGCATTTT.

The chain is built from TRBV11-2 and TRBJ2-7; 7 bases align to TRBD2. The CDR3 runs 15 residues. CDR1 is SGHAT and CDR2 is FQNNGV in the germline V gene. The J segment lost 2 bases and the V segment lost 3 bases, leaving 7 bases of the junction unmatched. CDR3 region: CASSFERGRPYEQYF. Here the CDR3 DNA reads TGTGCCAGCAGCTTTGAGCGGGGACGTCCCTACGAGCAGTACTTC.

The chain combines TRBV19 with TRBJ1-5; TRBD1 agrees at 7 bases. CDR3 size: 16 residues. Trimming removed 3 bases from V and 1 base from J; junction bases left unmatched: 6. From germline, CDR1 is LNHDA and CDR2 SQIVND (reference sequence). CDR3 DNA: TGTGCCAGTAGTATCTCCGGGACAGTAAGCAATCAGCCCCAGCATTTT. Residues: CASSISGTVSNQPQHF.

The chain has TRBV6-1 and TRBJ2-5; D is uncertain. CDR3 length: 14 amino acids. In germline, CDR1 is MNHNS, CDR2 SASEGT. Trimming shortened V by 2 bases and J by 0 bases, and 7 bases separated the two germline ends. The CDR3, as DNA: TGTGCCAGCAGTGAATGGAACAACCAAGAGACCCAGTACTTC. Encoded protein: CASSEWNNQETQYF.

This sequence joins TRBV7-2 and TRBJ2-7, with D perhaps TRBD2 (6 bases). The CDR3 length is 15 residues. The V gene's germline CDR1 is SGHTA and CDR2 FQGNSA. Trimming stripped 0 bases from V and 3 bases from J, with 12 bases between. CDR3 in DNA: TGTGCCAGCAGCTTAGCTTTGCGGGGTCACTACGAGCAGTACTTC. Protein sequence: CASSLALRGHYEQYF.

The V call is TRBV5-1, the J call TRBJ1-4; a possible D gene is TRBD1 (5 bases). The V and J ends lost 4 bases and 4 bases respectively, with 14 bases between them. Per germline, CDR1 SGHRS and CDR2 YFSETQ. The CDR3 length is 15 residues. The CDR3 nucleotides are TGCGCCAGCAGCACGAGGGACGCAAGTAATGAAAAACTGTTTTTT. Protein: CASSTRDASNEKLFF.

The CDR3 nucleotides are TGTGCCAGCAGTTACTCCGACAGGGTCCCCCTCCACTTT. Translating it yields CASSYSDRVPLHF. The rearrangement links TRBV6-5 to TRBJ1-6, with 7 bases aligning to TRBD1. J was trimmed by 13 bases and V by 0 bases; bases with no gene match: 3. The CDR3 is 13 amino acids. CDR1 is MNHEY and CDR2 is SVGAGI in the germline V gene.